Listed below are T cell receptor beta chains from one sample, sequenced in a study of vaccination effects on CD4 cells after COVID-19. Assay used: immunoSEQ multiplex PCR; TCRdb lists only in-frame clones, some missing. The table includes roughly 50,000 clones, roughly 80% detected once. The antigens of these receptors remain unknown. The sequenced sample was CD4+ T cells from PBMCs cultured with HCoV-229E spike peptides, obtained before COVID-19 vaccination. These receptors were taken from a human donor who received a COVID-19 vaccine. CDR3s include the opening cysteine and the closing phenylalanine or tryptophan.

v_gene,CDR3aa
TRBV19,CASSISIQETQYF
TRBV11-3,CASSLAYSGGGYNEQFF
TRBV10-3,CAINKDRGWAEAFF
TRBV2,CASRPEYSNQPQHF
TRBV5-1,CASSLDGSTNSAPLHF
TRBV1,CTSSQDVRRRNTEAFF
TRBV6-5,CASSYVSGYGYTF
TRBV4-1,CASSQRGITGQVNTEAFF
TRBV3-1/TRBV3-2,CASRAARGANNEQFF
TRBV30,CAATRLLNEAFF
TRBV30,CAWSGGGYGYTF
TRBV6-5,CASSYPGTGGNYGYTF
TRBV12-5,CASGFLTGGTEAFF
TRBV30,CAWSADRGAGNTIYF
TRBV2,CASQPQGTGANVLTF
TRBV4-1,CASSPTESNQPQHF
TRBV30,CAWQGAGNTEAFF
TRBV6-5,CASSYSRGSQGAFF
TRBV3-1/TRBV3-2,CASSQDVRGREETQYF
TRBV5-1,CASSATNTNTGELFF
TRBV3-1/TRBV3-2,CASSQRGRVDTQYF
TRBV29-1,CSVDGGSTDTQYF
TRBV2,CASSESQGYNSPLHF
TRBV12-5,CASGLVPDGQVGVRETQYF